Listed below are T cell receptor beta chains from one sample, sequenced in a study of T cell changes during pregnancy in multiple sclerosis. Some clones are missing from TCRdb's copy, which holds only in-frame ones; the method was immunoSEQ multiplex PCR. The sample holds roughly 76,000 clones, around nine tenths seen once. The input for sequencing was CD4+ T cells from peripheral blood mononuclear cells, taken after pregnancy. All receptors come from a female donor with multiple sclerosis, enrolled in a pregnancy study. The CDR3 runs from the conserved cysteine through the conserved F or W. D genes are given only for firm matches. Only some rows state a clone size, as once, few, many or a class for expanded clones.

J: TRBJ2-1
V: TRBV9
D: TRBD2
size: NA
DNA: TGTGCCAGCAGCTCTTCTAGCGGGAGCTCCTACAATGAGCAGTTCTTC
CDR3: CASSSSSGSSYNEQFF

J: TRBJ1-2
V: TRBV4-1
D: NA
size: NA
DNA: TGCGCCAGCAGCCAAGATCTACGGGTTGGGGGCTACACCTTC
CDR3: CASSQDLRVGGYTF

J: TRBJ2-2
V: TRBV9
D: TRBD1
size: NA
DNA: TGTGCCAGCAGCGTAAGACAGGGGTTGTCCATGGGGACCGGGGAGCTGTTTTTT
CDR3: CASSVRQGLSMGTGELFF

J: TRBJ1-5
V: TRBV6-1
D: TRBD1
size: NA
DNA: TGTGCCAGCAGCTCCGGGACAGGGGGCGATCAGCCCCAGCATTTT
CDR3: CASSSGTGGDQPQHF

J: TRBJ2-1
V: TRBV28
D: TRBD2
size: NA
DNA: TGTGCCAGCAGTCTGGGCGGACTAGGAGAAGATGAGCAGTTCTTC
CDR3: CASSLGGLGEDEQFF

J: TRBJ2-3
V: TRBV30
D: NA
size: NA
DNA: TGTGCCTGGAGTGCCTCGCGTAGCTGGAGCACAGATACGCAGTATTTT
CDR3: CAWSASRSWSTDTQYF

J: TRBJ1-5
V: TRBV2
D: NA
size: NA
DNA: TGTGCCAGCAAGAGGGGGGGGGCTTCTACCCAGCCCCAGCATTTT
CDR3: CASKRGGASTQPQHF

J: TRBJ2-2
V: TRBV5-1
D: NA
size: once
DNA: TGCGCCAGCAGGTTGACTACGAACACCGGGGAGCTGTTTTTT
CDR3: CASRLTTNTGELFF

J: TRBJ2-7
V: TRBV19
D: NA
size: NA
DNA: TGTGCCAGTAGTATCGGGGAGACGTACGAGCAGTACTTC
CDR3: CASSIGETYEQYF

J: TRBJ1-6
V: TRBV6-1
D: TRBD1
size: NA
DNA: TGTGCCAGCAGTGAAACCGACAGGGCCCCTTCACCCCTCCACTTT
CDR3: CASSETDRAPSPLHF

J: TRBJ2-1
V: TRBV4-2
D: TRBD2
size: NA
DNA: TGTGCCAGCAGCCGCCAACCACTAGCGGGGGTGGGGAATGAGCAGTTCTTC
CDR3: CASSRQPLAGVGNEQFF

J: TRBJ2-3
V: TRBV9
D: NA
size: few
DNA: TGTGCCAGCAGCCCTCGGGGAAAACCTAGCACAGATACGCAGTATTTT
CDR3: CASSPRGKPSTDTQYF

J: TRBJ1-2
V: TRBV29-1
D: TRBD1
size: NA
DNA: TGCAGCGCTAGGACAGGGGAAAGGTTGAGTGGCTACACCTTC
CDR3: CSARTGERLSGYTF

J: TRBJ1-2
V: TRBV2
D: TRBD1
size: few
DNA: TGTGCCAGCAGTGGAGGGAGACAGGGGGCGGAAATTGGCGGCTACACCTTC
CDR3: CASSGGRQGAEIGGYTF

J: TRBJ1-5
V: TRBV19
D: NA
size: NA
DNA: TGTGCCAGTACCCTTGACAGTTTCAATCAGCCCCAGCATTTT
CDR3: CASTLDSFNQPQHF

J: TRBJ1-5
V: TRBV7-2
D: NA
size: once
DNA: TGTGCCAGCAGCTTATCGGGCAGGGACAATCAGCCCCAGCATTTT
CDR3: CASSLSGRDNQPQHF

J: TRBJ2-2
V: TRBV5-1
D: TRBD2
size: NA
DNA: TGCGCCAGCAGCTTGGACGGGACTAGCGGGACCGGGGAGCTGTTTTTT
CDR3: CASSLDGTSGTGELFF

J: TRBJ1-5
V: TRBV30
D: NA
size: NA
DNA: TGTGCCTGGAGTAGGGGCCTAAATCAGCCCCAGCATTTT
CDR3: CAWSRGLNQPQHF

J: TRBJ1-1
V: TRBV29-1
D: NA
size: NA
DNA: TGCAGCGTTGAAACGGGAATGAACACTGAAGCTTTCTTT
CDR3: CSVETGMNTEAFF

J: TRBJ1-5
V: TRBV29-1
D: NA
size: NA
DNA: TGCAGCGTTGCTGGGAGGGGGAGCAATCAGCCCCAGCATTTT
CDR3: CSVAGRGSNQPQHF

J: TRBJ1-4
V: TRBV7-2
D: NA
size: NA
DNA: TGTGCCAGCAGCCTACGCGGGAGGGGCAGTGAAAAACTGTTTTTT
CDR3: CASSLRGRGSEKLFF

J: TRBJ1-1
V: TRBV5-1
D: TRBD1
size: once
DNA: TGCGCCAGCAGCACACAACAGGGGGCGGGCACTGAAGCTTTCTTT
CDR3: CASSTQQGAGTEAFF

J: TRBJ2-3
V: TRBV5-1
D: NA
size: once
DNA: TGCGCCAGCAGCATTGTAGGCGGAATGAAGCGCACAGATACGCAGTATTTT
CDR3: CASSIVGGMKRTDTQYF

J: TRBJ2-1
V: TRBV19
D: TRBD2
size: NA
DNA: TGTGCCAGTAGTATTCTAGCGGGCCCTGGGGGTGAGCAGTTCTTC
CDR3: CASSILAGPGGEQFF

J: TRBJ2-3
V: TRBV5-8
D: NA
size: NA
DNA: TGTGCCAGCAGCTTGCCTAGCACAGATACGCAGTATTTT
CDR3: CASSLPSTDTQYF

J: TRBJ2-5
V: TRBV2
D: TRBD2
size: NA
DNA: TGTGCCAGCAGTGGGGCTAGCGGGTACCAAGAGACCCAGTACTTC
CDR3: CASSGASGYQETQYF

J: TRBJ1-4
V: TRBV28
D: TRBD1
size: NA
DNA: TGTGCCAGCAGCCGGACAGGGGTGGGTGAAAAACTGTTTTTT
CDR3: CASSRTGVGEKLFF

J: TRBJ2-7
V: TRBV6-1
D: TRBD1
size: NA
DNA: TGTGCCAGCAGTGAGACAGGGGGCACGGGCCAGCAGTACTTC
CDR3: CASSETGGTGQQYF

J: TRBJ2-7
V: TRBV5-1
D: TRBD1
size: NA
DNA: TGCGCCAGCAGCTTGGAGGGACAGGGGGCACTCGAGCAGTACTTC
CDR3: CASSLEGQGALEQYF

J: TRBJ1-1
V: TRBV5-1
D: NA
size: NA
DNA: TGCGCCAGCAGCTCCTCGGGGGGCATGAACACTGAAGCTTTCTTT
CDR3: CASSSSGGMNTEAFF

J: TRBJ2-2
V: TRBV9
D: TRBD2
size: NA
DNA: TGTGCCAGCAGCTCTCGACTAGCGGGGGGGGTCGGGGAGCTGTTTTTT
CDR3: CASSSRLAGGVGELFF

J: TRBJ1-6
V: TRBV11-3
D: NA
size: NA
DNA: TGTGCCAGCAGCCGGGGGGGGAATTCACCCCTCCACTTT
CDR3: CASSRGGNSPLHF

J: TRBJ2-7
V: TRBV11-1
D: TRBD1
size: NA
DNA: TGTGCCAGCAGCTACGGACAGGGAAAATTCTACGAGCAGTACTTC
CDR3: CASSYGQGKFYEQYF

J: TRBJ1-1
V: TRBV25-1
D: NA
size: once
DNA: TGTGCCAGCAGTGAATATAGGGAGGGGAACACTGAAGCTTTCTTT
CDR3: CASSEYREGNTEAFF

J: TRBJ1-6
V: TRBV5-6
D: NA
size: NA
DNA: TGTGCCAGCGGCTTGGGGCAGGGGTGGAATTCACCCCTCCACTTT
CDR3: CASGLGQGWNSPLHF

J: TRBJ2-1
V: TRBV9
D: TRBD2
size: NA
DNA: TGTGCCAGCAGCCAAACTAGCGGGAGTTACAATGAGCAGTTCTTC
CDR3: CASSQTSGSYNEQFF

J: TRBJ1-1
V: TRBV30
D: NA
size: NA
DNA: TGTGCCTGGAGTGGGTCCCGGTGGGGGGACACTGAAGCTTTCTTT
CDR3: CAWSGSRWGDTEAFF

J: TRBJ1-3
V: TRBV9
D: TRBD1
size: once
DNA: TGTGCCAGCAGCGTAGGGCGACAGGGGTTAAGAGGAAACACCATATATTTT
CDR3: CASSVGRQGLRGNTIYF

J: TRBJ1-5
V: TRBV28
D: TRBD1
size: NA
DNA: TGTGCCAGCAGCCCCCTAAGGACGACAGGGCTGGATCAGCCCCAGCATTTT
CDR3: CASSPLRTTGLDQPQHF

J: TRBJ1-5
V: TRBV19
D: NA
size: NA
DNA: TGTGCCAGTAGTATAAGTGGAGCGAGTCAGCCCCAGCATTTT
CDR3: CASSISGASQPQHF

J: TRBJ1-5
V: TRBV19
D: NA
size: NA
DNA: TGTGCCAGTAGCCTCGCACGGGTATTTGAGATTAAAGTTAGCAATCAGCCCCAGCATTTT
CDR3: CASSLARVFEIKVSNQPQHF

J: TRBJ1-2
V: TRBV19
D: NA
size: NA
DNA: TGTGCCAGTAGTATCCCAGGGGTCAACGGCTACACCTTC
CDR3: CASSIPGVNGYTF

J: TRBJ1-1
V: TRBV28
D: TRBD1
size: NA
DNA: TGTGCCAGCAGTTCCCTCGGAACAGGGGGCCTCACTGAAGCTTTCTTT
CDR3: CASSSLGTGGLTEAFF

J: TRBJ2-7
V: TRBV28
D: TRBD1
size: NA
DNA: TGTGCCAGCAGTCCCAAGGACAGGGTATCTGTGGAAGTCTTTAACGAGCAGTACTTC
CDR3: CASSPKDRVSVEVFNEQYF

J: TRBJ1-4
V: TRBV5-1
D: TRBD1
size: NA
DNA: TGCGCCAGCAGCTTGGGGACAGGGTCAGGGGAAAAACTGTTTTTT
CDR3: CASSLGTGSGEKLFF

J: TRBJ1-5
V: TRBV21-1
D: NA
size: NA
DNA: TGTGCCAGCAGCAAAGCTCCGGGGGGCGGATCGAGCAATCAGCCCCAGCATTTT
CDR3: CASSKAPGGGSSNQPQHF

J: TRBJ2-1
V: TRBV18
D: TRBD2
size: NA
DNA: TGTGCCAGCTCACCGACCGGGACTAGCATCCACAATGAGCAGTTCTTC
CDR3: CASSPTGTSIHNEQFF

J: TRBJ1-2
V: TRBV28
D: TRBD1
size: NA
DNA: TGTGCCAGCAGTTTAGGGGGCAGGGGGCAGTATGGCTACACCTTC
CDR3: CASSLGGRGQYGYTF

J: TRBJ1-1
V: TRBV7-2
D: TRBD1
size: NA
DNA: TGTGCCAGCAGCCCCGGGACAGGGTTCACTGAAGCTTTCTTT
CDR3: CASSPGTGFTEAFF

J: TRBJ2-5
V: TRBV19
D: NA
size: NA
DNA: TGTGCCAGTAGTAGGAGAGCGGAAGAGACCCAGTACTTC
CDR3: CASSRRAEETQYF